A selection of T cell receptor beta chains follows, all from one sample in a study of shared clonotypes between healthy human individuals. Data came from immunoSEQ multiplex PCR; TCRdb stores just in-frame clones and leaves some out. The table records about 2.4 million clones, approximately 94% of them present only once. The sample taken for sequencing was naive CD4+ T cells sorted from blood. The source is a man younger than 35 in good health. The CDR3 runs from the conserved cysteine through the conserved F or W. D genes are given only for firm matches. Some rows mark clone size as missing; the rest say once, few, many or name a class of expanded clone.

j_call	clone_size	d_call	v_call	cdr3_nt	cdr3_aa
TRBJ2-7	-	-	TRBV6-5	TGTGCCAGCAGTTACTCCTCCGGTAGTGCCTTGGGGGAGCAGTACTTC	CASSYSSGSALGEQYF
TRBJ2-7	-	TRBD2	TRBV9	TGTGCCAGCAGCCTCCTAGCGGGAGGCTACGAGCAGTACTTC	CASSLLAGGYEQYF
TRBJ2-7	-	-	TRBV21-1	TGTGCCAGCAGCGAGAGGACTCCAAGGGAGCAGTACTTC	CASSERTPREQYF
TRBJ2-2	once	-	TRBV2	TGTGCCAGCACCCGCCACCTGACAGGAGGGACCGGGGAGCTGTTTTTT	CASTRHLTGGTGELFF
TRBJ2-3	-	TRBD1	TRBV5-1	TGCGCCAGCAGCGGACGACCGGGACAGAGAACCACAGATACGCAGTATTTT	CASSGRPGQRTTDTQYF
TRBJ2-2	-	-	TRBV19	TGTGCCAGCCGGACTGTCGCGAACACCGGGGAGCTGTTTTTT	CASRTVANTGELFF
TRBJ2-1	-	TRBD2	TRBV4-3	TGCGCCAGCAGCCATCGTTTAGCGGGAGCGTTGCCCTACAATGAGCAGTTCTTC	CASSHRLAGALPYNEQFF
TRBJ2-1	-	-	TRBV5-1	TGCGCCAGCAGCCGGTCCGGGAGCTCCTACAATGAGCAGTTCTTC	CASSRSGSSYNEQFF
TRBJ1-1	-	TRBD1	TRBV18	TGTGCCAGCTCACCACAGGGACAGCCGATGAACACTGAAGCTTTCTTT	CASSPQGQPMNTEAFF
TRBJ2-3	-	-	TRBV2	TGTGCCAGCAGTGTGGTGGAATCCACAGATACGCAGTATTTT	CASSVVESTDTQYF
TRBJ2-5	once	-	TRBV7-9	TGTGCCAGCAGCTTAAGACTGGACGTAGAGACCCAGTACTTC	CASSLRLDVETQYF
TRBJ1-6	-	TRBD1	TRBV5-1	TGCGCCAGCAGCTTGGGGGACAGGCAGTCACCCCTCCACTTT	CASSLGDRQSPLHF
TRBJ2-7	-	-	TRBV5-6	TGTGCCAGCAGCTTGACGGGAACGTCCTACGAGCAGTACTTC	CASSLTGTSYEQYF
TRBJ2-2	-	-	TRBV10-3	TGTGCCATCAGTTCTATAAACACCGGGGAGCTGTTTTTT	CAISSINTGELFF
TRBJ2-2	-	-	TRBV6-1	TGTGCCAGCAGCGTGGCCCCGAACACCGGGGAGCTGTTTTTT	CASSVAPNTGELFF
TRBJ1-1	-	TRBD1	TRBV2	TGTGCCAGCAGCCGCTCCCCCGGGACAGGGGTGAACACTGAAGCTTTCTTT	CASSRSPGTGVNTEAFF
TRBJ2-7	-	TRBD1	TRBV5-1	TGCGCCAGCAGCTTTACGGGACAGGGGTACGAGCAGTACTTC	CASSFTGQGYEQYF
TRBJ1-2	-	-	TRBV28	TGTGCCAGCAGTTTTGGCCAGGGGACCTATGGCTACACCTTC	CASSFGQGTYGYTF
TRBJ2-5	-	-	TRBV11-2	TGTGCCAGCAGCTTAGATACGAAGGAGACCCAGTACTTC	CASSLDTKETQYF
TRBJ1-6	-	-	TRBV7-2	TGTGCCAGCAGCTTGACCAGAATGAGTGGCTCCCTCCACTTT	CASSLTRMSGSLHF
TRBJ2-5	-	TRBD1	TRBV13	TGTGCCAGCAGCTTCCGGGACAGGGGGGAGACCCAGTACTTC	CASSFRDRGETQYF
TRBJ1-3	-	-	TRBV6-1	TGTGCCAGCAGTGAAGACAGGAAAAACACCATATATTTT	CASSEDRKNTIYF
TRBJ1-5	once	-	TRBV6-1	TGTGCCAGCAGAGACGCACGGGTTCCCAATCAGCCCCAGCATTTT	CASRDARVPNQPQHF
TRBJ1-1	-	TRBD1	TRBV9	TGTGCCAGCAGCCCAAGACCGGGACAGCCGACTGAAGCTTTCTTT	CASSPRPGQPTEAFF